Listed here are 14 T cell receptor beta chains from one sample, sequenced in a study of cytomegalovirus exposure and HLA in healthy donors. Primers: 60 Vbeta forward and 13 Jbeta reverse. Repertoires were generated with immunoSEQ multiplex PCR, while TCRdb's copy carries only in-frame clones and drops some. The data show about 140,000 clones, with 70% to 80% seen just once and more than 3% held by the top ten. Sequenced input: PBMCs. All receptors derive from a female donor in good health and CMV-seronegative.

The chain employs TRBV7-2 and TRBJ2-5, with TRBD2 as a possible D gene (5 bases). Germline V gene lookup returns CDR1 SGHTA and CDR2 FQGNSA. Trimming took off 4 bases at V and 4 bases at J, with 16 bases between the two ends. This CDR3 region has 15 residues. The CDR3 is CASSSWGEARETQYF. The DNA of the CDR3 is TGTGCCAGCAGCTCGTGGGGAGAGGCCCGAGAGACCCAGTACTTC. The entire variable domain, with the rest obtained from reference TRBV7-2 and TRBJ2-5, is as follows: GAGVSQSPSNKVTEKGKDVELRCDPISGHTALYWYRQSLGQGLEFLIYFQGNSAPDKSGLPSDRFSAERTGGSVSTLTIQRTQQEDSAVYLCASSSWGEARETQYFGPGTRLLVL.

V and J are TRBV4-2 and TRBJ1-6; a possible D gene is TRBD1 (6 bases). The CDR3 is 16 amino acids. CDR1 is LGHNA and CDR2 is YNFKEQ in the germline V gene. V was cut by 1 base and J by 4 bases, with 11 bases left in between. DNA for the CDR3: TGTGCCAGCAGCCAAGGAACAGGGCAGTATAATTCACCCCTCCACTTT. Its translation is CASSQGTGQYNSPLHF.

This clone appeared a few times. The gene calls are TRBV15 and TRBJ1-1, with D perhaps matching TRBD1 (6 bases). The germline V gene has CDR1 LNHNV and CDR2 YYDKDF (reference sequence). V lost 0 bases to trimming and J lost 11 bases, with 13 bases between them. The CDR3 sequence is 13 residues long. In DNA, the CDR3 is TGTGCCACCAGCAGAGATGTACAGGGTCACGCTTTCTTT. Its protein product is CATSRDVQGHAFF.

Regarding this clone: One end of the junction is discordant with germline, which a read error may explain. Other DNA sequences within the sample encode an identical CDR3. This chain links TRBV29-1 with TRBJ2-3, with D possibly being TRBD2 (5 bases). The CDR3 contains 12 residues. CDR1 and CDR2 from the germline V gene are SQVTM and ANQGSEA. The CDR3 is CSVEDEGDTQYF. DNA for the CDR3: TGCAGCGTCGAAGATGAGGGAGATACGCAGTATTTT.

This chain uses TRBV7-9 with TRBJ2-5; the D gene is possibly TRBD1 (5 bases). The CDR3 sequence is 18 residues long. Between the trimmed V and J ends, which lost 3 bases and 1 base, there was a span of 21 bases. Germline CDR1 and CDR2: SEHNR and FQNEAQ (reference sequence). CDR3 protein: CASSFAAGPLFSQETQYF. CDR3 DNA: TGTGCCAGCAGCTTCGCCGCAGGGCCACTCTTCTCCCAAGAGACCCAGTACTTC.

CDR3 sequence: CASSRLGQGSYEQYF. The CDR3 bases are TGTGCCAGCAGCCGGCTCGGGCAGGGCTCCTACGAGCAGTACTTC. The chain carries TRBV7-8 and TRBJ2-7; weak D call: TRBD1 (5 bases). Germline loops: CDR1 SGHVS, CDR2 FQNEAQ. This CDR3 has 15 residues. V lost 5 bases and J lost 0, with 14 bases in between. Full variable domain (missing parts from reference TRBV7-8 and TRBJ2-7): GAGVSQSPRYKVAKRGQDVALRCDPISGHVSLFWYQQALGQGPEFLTYFQNEAQLDKSGLPSDRFFAERPEGSVSTLKIQRTQQEDSAVYLCASSRLGQGSYEQYFGPGTRLTVT.

This sequence joins TRBV7-8 and TRBJ2-1; 8 nucleotides align to TRBD2. This CDR3 is 15 amino acids long. The trim removed 4 bases at V and 4 bases at J, leaving 6 bases unmatched. Germline CDR1 SGHVS, CDR2 FQNEAQ. CDR3 sequence reads: CASSSSGTRYNEQFF. CDR3 nucleotides: TGTGCCAGCAGCTCTTCCGGGACTAGGTACAATGAGCAGTTCTTC. The full variable domain, completed using reference TRBV7-8 and TRBJ2-1, is GAGVSQSPRYKVAKRGQDVALRCDPISGHVSLFWYQQALGQGPEFLTYFQNEAQLDKSGLPSDRFFAERPEGSVSTLKIQRTQQEDSAVYLCASSSSGTRYNEQFFGPGTRLTVL.

The chain couples TRBV5-5 to TRBJ2-3, with TRBD2 matching over 13 bases. From germline, CDR1 is SGHKS and CDR2 YYEKEE (reference sequence). The trim removed 2 bases at V and 4 bases at J, leaving 4 bases unmatched. The CDR3 has 16 amino acids. The CDR3 sequence is CASSLGLAGVSDTQYF. As DNA, the CDR3 is TGTGCCAGCAGCTTAGGACTAGCGGGAGTGTCAGATACGCAGTATTTT. Variable domain in full (rest from reference TRBV5-5 and TRBJ2-3): DAGVTQSPTHLIKTRGQQVTLRCSPISGHKSVSWYQQVLGQGPQFIFQYYEKEERGRGNFPDRFSARQFPNYSSELNVNALLLGDSALYLCASSLGLAGVSDTQYFGPGTRLTVL.

The rearrangement joins TRBV27 to TRBJ2-7; 13 nucleotides align to TRBD2. V gave up 5 bases and J gave up 3 bases; unmatched junction bases: 4. Per germline, CDR1 MNHEY and CDR2 SMNVEV (reference sequence). CDR3 length: 15 amino acids. The CDR3 protein is CASSLGTSGDYEQYF. The DNA for the CDR3 is TGTGCCAGCAGTCTGGGGACTAGCGGGGACTACGAGCAGTACTTC.

The genes are TRBV28 and TRBJ1-6; TRBD1 might be the D (5 bases). V lost 5 bases and J lost 7, with 15 bases in between. CDR1 is MDHEN and CDR2 is SYDVKM in the germline V gene. This CDR3 contains 15 residues. CDR3 residues: CASSPPRGVNSPLHF. CDR3 nucleotides: TGTGCCAGCAGTCCCCCAAGGGGCGTAAATTCACCCCTCCACTTT.

The V and J genes are TRBV10-1 and TRBJ2-5, with D perhaps TRBD2 (6 bases). The germline gives CDR1 WNHNN, CDR2 SYGVQD (reference sequence). V dropped 6 bases and J dropped 10 bases, with 18 bases sitting between them. CDR3 length: 13 residues. The CDR3 sequence: CASSGTPIELQYF. CDR3 DNA: TGCGCCAGCAGCGGGACTCCAATTGAGCTCCAGTACTTC.

In its sample, this clone was seen once. The V and J genes are TRBV29-1 and TRBJ2-5, with 8 bases aligning to TRBD2. There are 14 residues in the CDR3. Germline trimming cut 2 bases from V and 5 bases from J; bases unmatched to any gene: 7. Germline values: CDR1 SQVTM, CDR2 ANQGSEA. In DNA, the CDR3 is TGCAGCGTTGAACTAGCGGGCCTGTTGGAGACCCAGTACTTC. Translation gives CSVELAGLLETQYF. Using reference TRBV29-1 and TRBJ2-5 for the parts outside the CDR3, the full variable domain is SAVISQKPSRDICQRGTSLTIQCQVDSQVTMMFWYRQQPGQSLTLIATANQGSEATYESGFVIDKFPISRPNLTFSTLTVSNMSPEDSSIYLCSVELAGLLETQYFGPGTRLLVL.

V and J are TRBV5-1 and TRBJ2-3; no reliable D call. V was shortened by 0 bases and J by 1 base, with 6 bases between the two germline ends. Germline values: CDR1 SGHRS, CDR2 YFSETQ. The CDR3 totals 14 residues. CDR3 in amino acids: CASSLGGRTDTQYF. CDR3 nucleotides: TGCGCCAGCAGCTTGGGTGGCCGCACAGATACGCAGTATTTT.

This sequence joins TRBV27 and TRBJ2-1; 9 bases agree with TRBD2. The length of the CDR3 is 14 residues. Losses at the gene ends were 5 bases for V and 7 bases for J; bases not matched to a gene: 6. In germline, CDR1 is MNHEY, CDR2 SMNVEV (reference sequence). The CDR3 loop reads CASSPLTSGNEQFF. DNA of the CDR3: TGTGCCAGCAGTCCGTTGACTAGCGGAAATGAGCAGTTCTTC.